What follows are 27 T cell receptor beta chains derived from one specimen sequenced in a study of OX40 agonist ivuxolimab in advanced cancers. Repertoires were generated with immunoSEQ multiplex PCR, while TCRdb's copy carries only in-frame clones and drops some. Here the sample spans 66,000 or so clones, more than 70% being singletons. The sample in question was CD4+ or CD8+ T cells sorted from blood, obtained in a trial of the OX40 agonist ivuxolimab. The origin of the receptors is an adult with an advanced solid tumor such as melanoma, head and neck, liver or kidney cancer.

The chain couples TRBV4-3 to TRBJ2-3; D unclear. The V gene's germline CDR1 is LGHNA and CDR2 YSLEER. The CDR3 contains 14 residues. Deletions cut 0 bases from V and 4 bases from J, with 8 bases between. Here the CDR3 DNA reads TGCGCCAGCAGCCAAGACAGAGCCCCAGATACGCAGTATTTT. Protein: CASSQDRAPDTQYF.

The chain recombines TRBV5-1 with TRBJ2-7, with 9 positions matching TRBD1. V trimming: 4 bases; J trimming: 5 bases; junction bases outside the gene matches: 10. The germline V gene encodes CDR1 SGHRS and CDR2 YFSETQ. This CDR3 region has 15 residues. The CDR3 protein is CASSIMGTGIHEQYF. The CDR3 DNA reads as TGCGCCAGCAGCATAATGGGGACAGGGATCCACGAGCAGTACTTC.

The chain links TRBV7-9 to TRBJ2-1; no firm D call. Looked up from germline, CDR1 is SEHNR and CDR2 is FQNEAQ (reference sequence). Trimming cost V 5 bases and J 6 bases, with 5 bases left between them. This CDR3 is 11 amino acids long. CDR3 sequence (DNA): TGTGCCAGCAGCCGATTCAATGAGCAGTTCTTC. It translates to CASSRFNEQFF.

J is TRBJ1-2 and V is TRBV30; 9 positions match TRBD1. Trimming cost V 3 bases and J 3 bases; bases outside gene matches: 8. Germline V gene sequence: CDR1 GTSNPN, CDR2 SVGIG (reference sequence). The CDR3 extends over 15 amino acids. Written as DNA, the CDR3 is TGTGCCTGGAGGCCGGGGGACAGGGCGCACTATGGCTACACCTTC. This codes for CAWRPGDRAHYGYTF.

The V and J genes are TRBV30 and TRBJ2-7, with D maybe TRBD2 (6 bases). The CDR3 has 15 residues. Germline V gives CDR1 GTSNPN, CDR2 SVGIG (reference sequence). Trimming took off 2 bases at V and 6 bases at J, with 20 bases between the two ends. The CDR3: CAWSPASDLASEQYF. CDR3 DNA: TGTGCCTGGAGTCCAGCTAGCGACCTTGCTAGCGAGCAGTACTTC.

V is TRBV5-1 and J is TRBJ2-1, with D tentatively TRBD2 (5 bases). The ends were cut back, 6 bases at V and 6 bases at J, with 16 bases in the middle. This CDR3 is 14 amino acids long. The germline gives CDR1 SGHRS, CDR2 YFSETQ. The CDR3 coding sequence is TGCGCCAGCACAATGGGGTCCAGCGGCAATGAGCAGTTCTTC. It specifies CASTMGSSGNEQFF.

This clone was picked up one time. The CDR3 loop reads CASSRSGTTGGEQFF. CDR3 in DNA: TGTGCCAGCAGCCGATCCGGGACCACGGGGGGTGAGCAGTTCTTC. The chain couples TRBV11-2 to TRBJ2-1, with 7 nucleotides matching TRBD2. The junction had 13 bases not matched to a gene; V was cut back by 5 bases and J by 9 bases. Germline V gene data show CDR1 as SGHAT and CDR2 as FQNNGV. There are 15 residues in the CDR3.

The rearrangement links TRBV25-1 to TRBJ1-4; D uncertain. The CDR3 spans 12 residues. Trimming pared 5 bases from V and 6 bases from J, leaving 7 bases between. Germline V lookup: CDR1 MGHDK, CDR2 SYGVNS. This chain's CDR3 is CASSYLDEKLFF. In nucleotides, the CDR3 is TGTGCCAGCAGTTATCTGGATGAAAAACTGTTTTTT.

The genes are TRBV7-9 and TRBJ2-7; tentative D call: TRBD1 (5 bases). V lost 0 bases and J 3 bases, leaving 12 bases between the germline ends. The CDR3 is made up of 15 amino acids. Looked up from germline, CDR1 is SEHNR and CDR2 is FQNEAQ (reference sequence). The CDR3 spells CASSLAPDTSYEQYF. The CDR3 DNA follows: TGTGCCAGCAGCTTAGCCCCGGACACAAGCTACGAGCAGTACTTC.

This rearrangement joins TRBV7-9 to TRBJ2-1; D perhaps matches TRBD2 (6 bases). The CDR3 sequence is 16 residues long. The germline V gene has CDR1 SEHNR and CDR2 FQNEAQ (reference sequence). Trimming took 4 bases from V and 3 from J, leaving 16 bases between them. The CDR3 coding sequence is TGTGCCAGCAGCTACCTGGGAGCGGGCTACTACAATGAGCAGTTCTTC. This translates into CASSYLGAGYYNEQFF.

This chain connects TRBV5-6 to TRBJ2-7, with 8 bases fitting TRBD1. CDR1 SGHDT and CDR2 YYEEEE come from the germline V gene. CDR3 size: 14 residues. Trimming took 3 bases from V and 3 from J; bases not matched to a gene: 5. Written as DNA, the CDR3 is TGTGCCAGCAGCTCGGGGGACAGGTTCTACGAGCAGTACTTC. Protein sequence: CASSSGDRFYEQYF.

This chain connects TRBV19 to TRBJ2-1; 9 bases map to TRBD2. The CDR3 totals 18 residues. V shed 0 bases, J shed 5 bases, and the junction held 11 bases outside the gene matches. Germline CDR1 is LNHDA and CDR2 is SQIVND (reference sequence). The CDR3 region has the DNA TGTGCCAGTAGTATAGACCCGCTAGGGCGGGAGGGCCACAATGAGCAGTTCTTC. Translating it yields CASSIDPLGREGHNEQFF.

The chain employs TRBV29-1 and TRBJ2-7, with D possibly matching TRBD2 (5 bases). Germline V gene sequence: CDR1 SQVTM, CDR2 ANQGSEA. The CDR3 runs 12 residues. Trimming took 5 bases from V and 6 from J, leaving 14 bases between them. In DNA form, the CDR3 reads TGCAGCGTTACTTTGGAGGTCGGCGAGCAGTACTTC. It encodes CSVTLEVGEQYF.

The genes are TRBV6-1 and TRBJ2-4; possible D gene TRBD1, 5 bases. This CDR3 comprises 14 residues. V lost 5 bases and J 3 bases, leaving 11 bases between the germline ends. Germline V gene lookup returns CDR1 MNHNS and CDR2 SASEGT. The CDR3 region is CASSLGPGKNIQYF. CDR3 DNA sequence: TGTGCCAGCAGTCTGGGGCCGGGCAAAAACATTCAGTACTTC.

The rearrangement joins TRBV27 to TRBJ1-2; D gene unclear. Germline V gives CDR1 MNHEY, CDR2 SMNVEV (reference sequence). V was pared by 3 bases and J by 8 bases, with 13 bases between. This CDR3 is 13 amino acids long. The CDR3 sequence is CASSFAETSGYTF. CDR3 DNA sequence: TGTGCCAGCAGTTTCGCGGAAACCTCGGGCTACACCTTC.

The chain carries TRBV7-6 and TRBJ2-2; perhaps D is TRBD1 or TRBD2 (5 bases each). V lost 1 base and J lost 4, with 10 bases in between. The CDR3 contains 15 residues. CDR1 is SGHVS, CDR2 FNYEAQ, per germline. The CDR3 loop reads CASSLGGDGTGELFF. As DNA, the CDR3 is TGTGCCAGCAGCTTAGGAGGGGACGGCACCGGGGAGCTGTTTTTT.

Comments on this clone: Different DNA sequences within this sample yield the same CDR3. The chain is built from TRBV5-1 and TRBJ1-5; 9 nucleotides match TRBD1. Germline CDR1 is SGHRS and CDR2 is YFSETQ. The CDR3 runs 14 residues. V dropped 4 bases and J dropped 4; count of bases not matched to a gene: 3. CDR3 in amino acids: CASSLGTGNQPQHF. The CDR3 coding sequence is TGCGCCAGCAGCCTGGGGACAGGGAATCAGCCCCAGCATTTT.

The chain joins TRBV7-9 to TRBJ1-4, with TRBD1 as a possible D gene (5 bases). From germline, CDR1 is SEHNR and CDR2 FQNEAQ (reference sequence). CDR3 length: 14 residues. V was pared by 1 base and J by 8 bases, with 11 bases between. The CDR3 region is CASSLGRRGEKLFF. DNA of the CDR3: TGTGCCAGCAGCTTAGGGCGTCGGGGGGAAAAACTGTTTTTT.

The chain has TRBV2 and TRBJ2-3; 7 bases line up with TRBD1. The J segment lost 3 bases and the V segment lost 0 bases, leaving 0 bases of the junction unmatched. The CDR3 loop spans 14 amino acids. CDR1 SNHLY and CDR2 FYNNEI come from the germline V gene. CDR3 sequence (DNA): TGTGCCAGCAGTGAAGCCAGGGGGACAGATACGCAGTATTTT. Its translation: CASSEARGTDTQYF.

The rearrangement links TRBV6-1 to TRBJ2-7; 7 positions agree with TRBD1. Germline values: CDR1 MNHNS, CDR2 SASEGT. This CDR3 has 15 residues. V was pared by 6 bases and J by 2 bases, with 10 bases of the junction left unmatched. CDR3 residues: CASSLRDSGTYEQYF. The CDR3 DNA is TGTGCCAGCAGCCTCCGGGACAGCGGAACCTACGAGCAGTACTTC.

The chain couples TRBV19 to TRBJ2-3, with D possibly being TRBD1 (6 bases). The V gene's germline CDR1 is LNHDA and CDR2 SQIVND (reference sequence). V lost 5 bases to trimming and J lost 5 bases, with 14 bases between them. The CDR3 extends over 14 amino acids. In DNA, the CDR3 is TGTGCCAGTAGTTTACAGGGCGGCCAAGATACGCAGTATTTT. Its translation: CASSLQGGQDTQYF.

Remarks on this clone: The germline gene is not matched at one end of the junction; a read error may be the cause. The J gene is TRBJ2-7, the V gene TRBV4-1; D unresolved. Germline CDR1 is MGHRA and CDR2 is YSYEKL. The CDR3 has 17 residues. The CDR3 protein is CASSQDTQTLRHYEQYF. CDR3 DNA sequence: TGCGCCAGCAGTCAAGATACCCAGACCCTTCGACACTACGAGCAGTACTTC.

This chain connects TRBV7-2 to TRBJ1-5; maybe TRBD1 (5 bases). V lost 2 bases and J lost 9, with 11 bases in between. This CDR3 is 13 amino acids long. Looked up from germline, CDR1 is SGHTA and CDR2 is FQGNSA. For the CDR3, the DNA is TGTGCCAGCAGCTTACAGGACCAGGGGCCCCAGCATTTT. Its translation is CASSLQDQGPQHF.

V is TRBV11-2 and J is TRBJ2-1; 7 nucleotides match TRBD2. J lost 15 bases, V lost 4 bases, and 12 bases had no gene match. Per germline, CDR1 SGHAT and CDR2 FQNNGV. This CDR3 has 13 residues. Here the CDR3 DNA reads TGTGCCAGCAGCTCCGTCAAGGGCACGGGGGGGTTCTTC. Protein: CASSSVKGTGGFF. Full variable domain (remainder filled in from reference TRBV11-2 and TRBJ2-1): EAGVAQSPRYKIIEKRQSVAFWCNPISGHATLYWYQQILGQGPKLLIQFQNNGVVDDSQLPKDRFSAERLKGVDSTLKIQPAKLEDSAVYLCASSSVKGTGGFFGPGTRLTVL.

J is TRBJ2-7 and V is TRBV4-2; no definite D call. The germline V gene has CDR1 LGHNA and CDR2 YNFKEQ. Trimming took 0 bases from V and 2 from J, leaving 8 bases between them. CDR3 length: 14 residues. For the CDR3, the DNA is TGTGCCAGCAGCCAAGAACTCCGGGCCTACGAGCAGTACTTC. It specifies CASSQELRAYEQYF.

Only one count was recorded for this clone. The chain's CDR3 is CASSLTGPGSGNTIYF. DNA for the CDR3: TGCGCCAGCAGCTTGACAGGTCCCGGATCTGGAAACACCATATATTTT. The chain links TRBV5-1 to TRBJ1-3; D may be TRBD1 (5 bases). The CDR3 has 16 residues. Germline V lookup: CDR1 SGHRS, CDR2 YFSETQ. Trimming removed 1 base at V and 1 base at J, with 12 bases between.

This chain connects TRBV19 to TRBJ2-2; perhaps TRBD2 as D (5 bases). The CDR3 has 15 residues. CDR1 is LNHDA, CDR2 SQIVND, per germline (reference sequence). V was cut by 5 bases and J by 6 bases, with 16 bases left in between. The chain's CDR3 is CASSDPGTLAGELFF. The CDR3, as DNA: TGTGCCAGTAGTGATCCGGGAACATTGGCCGGGGAGCTGTTTTTT.